The following is a T cell receptor beta chain sequence with its context. Its antigen remains unidentified. This record comes from a study of cytomegalovirus exposure and HLA in healthy donors. The germline V gene has CDR1 SQVTM and CDR2 ANQGSEA. CDR3 length: 16 residues. V trimming: 7 bases; J trimming: 2 bases; junction bases outside the gene matches: 8. Overall study findings and caveats: A later analysis reportedly identified an Asian-associated ancestry cluster as carrying fewer N-insertions than the 666-donor mean. Among immune exposure information, only CMV serostatus was available.

60 Vbeta and 13 Jbeta primers were used in PCR. Profiling relied on immunoSEQ multiplex PCR, and the TCRdb table lists in-frame clones only, not all of them. The profile shows approximately 110,000 clones, approximately 80% of them singletons. The chain couples TRBV29-1 to TRBJ2-2, with TRBD2 matching over 12 bases. The TCR was taken from a human donor in good health. Sequenced sample: PBMCs. The CDR3 here is CSAGGGLAGNTGELFF. The CDR3 DNA is TGCAGCGCGGGGGGGGGACTAGCGGGTAACACCGGGGAGCTGTTTTTT.